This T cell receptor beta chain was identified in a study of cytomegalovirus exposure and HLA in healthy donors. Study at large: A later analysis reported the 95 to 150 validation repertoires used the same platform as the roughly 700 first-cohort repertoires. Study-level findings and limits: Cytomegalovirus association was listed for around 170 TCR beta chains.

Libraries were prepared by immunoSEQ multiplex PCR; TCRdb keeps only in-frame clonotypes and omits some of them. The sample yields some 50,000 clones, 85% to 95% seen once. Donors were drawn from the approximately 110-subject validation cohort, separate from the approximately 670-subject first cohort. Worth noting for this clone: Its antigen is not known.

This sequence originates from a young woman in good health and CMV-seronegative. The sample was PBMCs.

In DNA, the CDR3 is TGCGCCAGCAGCTTGGACGGGGGTGACGTCGGGGAGCTGTTTTTT. Its protein product is CASSLDGGDVGELFF. The chain links TRBV5-1 to TRBJ2-2; TRBD2 might be the D (6 bases). The CDR3 sequence is 15 residues long. Germline CDR1 SGHRS, CDR2 YFSETQ. V lost 0 bases and J 7 bases, leaving 13 bases between the germline ends.